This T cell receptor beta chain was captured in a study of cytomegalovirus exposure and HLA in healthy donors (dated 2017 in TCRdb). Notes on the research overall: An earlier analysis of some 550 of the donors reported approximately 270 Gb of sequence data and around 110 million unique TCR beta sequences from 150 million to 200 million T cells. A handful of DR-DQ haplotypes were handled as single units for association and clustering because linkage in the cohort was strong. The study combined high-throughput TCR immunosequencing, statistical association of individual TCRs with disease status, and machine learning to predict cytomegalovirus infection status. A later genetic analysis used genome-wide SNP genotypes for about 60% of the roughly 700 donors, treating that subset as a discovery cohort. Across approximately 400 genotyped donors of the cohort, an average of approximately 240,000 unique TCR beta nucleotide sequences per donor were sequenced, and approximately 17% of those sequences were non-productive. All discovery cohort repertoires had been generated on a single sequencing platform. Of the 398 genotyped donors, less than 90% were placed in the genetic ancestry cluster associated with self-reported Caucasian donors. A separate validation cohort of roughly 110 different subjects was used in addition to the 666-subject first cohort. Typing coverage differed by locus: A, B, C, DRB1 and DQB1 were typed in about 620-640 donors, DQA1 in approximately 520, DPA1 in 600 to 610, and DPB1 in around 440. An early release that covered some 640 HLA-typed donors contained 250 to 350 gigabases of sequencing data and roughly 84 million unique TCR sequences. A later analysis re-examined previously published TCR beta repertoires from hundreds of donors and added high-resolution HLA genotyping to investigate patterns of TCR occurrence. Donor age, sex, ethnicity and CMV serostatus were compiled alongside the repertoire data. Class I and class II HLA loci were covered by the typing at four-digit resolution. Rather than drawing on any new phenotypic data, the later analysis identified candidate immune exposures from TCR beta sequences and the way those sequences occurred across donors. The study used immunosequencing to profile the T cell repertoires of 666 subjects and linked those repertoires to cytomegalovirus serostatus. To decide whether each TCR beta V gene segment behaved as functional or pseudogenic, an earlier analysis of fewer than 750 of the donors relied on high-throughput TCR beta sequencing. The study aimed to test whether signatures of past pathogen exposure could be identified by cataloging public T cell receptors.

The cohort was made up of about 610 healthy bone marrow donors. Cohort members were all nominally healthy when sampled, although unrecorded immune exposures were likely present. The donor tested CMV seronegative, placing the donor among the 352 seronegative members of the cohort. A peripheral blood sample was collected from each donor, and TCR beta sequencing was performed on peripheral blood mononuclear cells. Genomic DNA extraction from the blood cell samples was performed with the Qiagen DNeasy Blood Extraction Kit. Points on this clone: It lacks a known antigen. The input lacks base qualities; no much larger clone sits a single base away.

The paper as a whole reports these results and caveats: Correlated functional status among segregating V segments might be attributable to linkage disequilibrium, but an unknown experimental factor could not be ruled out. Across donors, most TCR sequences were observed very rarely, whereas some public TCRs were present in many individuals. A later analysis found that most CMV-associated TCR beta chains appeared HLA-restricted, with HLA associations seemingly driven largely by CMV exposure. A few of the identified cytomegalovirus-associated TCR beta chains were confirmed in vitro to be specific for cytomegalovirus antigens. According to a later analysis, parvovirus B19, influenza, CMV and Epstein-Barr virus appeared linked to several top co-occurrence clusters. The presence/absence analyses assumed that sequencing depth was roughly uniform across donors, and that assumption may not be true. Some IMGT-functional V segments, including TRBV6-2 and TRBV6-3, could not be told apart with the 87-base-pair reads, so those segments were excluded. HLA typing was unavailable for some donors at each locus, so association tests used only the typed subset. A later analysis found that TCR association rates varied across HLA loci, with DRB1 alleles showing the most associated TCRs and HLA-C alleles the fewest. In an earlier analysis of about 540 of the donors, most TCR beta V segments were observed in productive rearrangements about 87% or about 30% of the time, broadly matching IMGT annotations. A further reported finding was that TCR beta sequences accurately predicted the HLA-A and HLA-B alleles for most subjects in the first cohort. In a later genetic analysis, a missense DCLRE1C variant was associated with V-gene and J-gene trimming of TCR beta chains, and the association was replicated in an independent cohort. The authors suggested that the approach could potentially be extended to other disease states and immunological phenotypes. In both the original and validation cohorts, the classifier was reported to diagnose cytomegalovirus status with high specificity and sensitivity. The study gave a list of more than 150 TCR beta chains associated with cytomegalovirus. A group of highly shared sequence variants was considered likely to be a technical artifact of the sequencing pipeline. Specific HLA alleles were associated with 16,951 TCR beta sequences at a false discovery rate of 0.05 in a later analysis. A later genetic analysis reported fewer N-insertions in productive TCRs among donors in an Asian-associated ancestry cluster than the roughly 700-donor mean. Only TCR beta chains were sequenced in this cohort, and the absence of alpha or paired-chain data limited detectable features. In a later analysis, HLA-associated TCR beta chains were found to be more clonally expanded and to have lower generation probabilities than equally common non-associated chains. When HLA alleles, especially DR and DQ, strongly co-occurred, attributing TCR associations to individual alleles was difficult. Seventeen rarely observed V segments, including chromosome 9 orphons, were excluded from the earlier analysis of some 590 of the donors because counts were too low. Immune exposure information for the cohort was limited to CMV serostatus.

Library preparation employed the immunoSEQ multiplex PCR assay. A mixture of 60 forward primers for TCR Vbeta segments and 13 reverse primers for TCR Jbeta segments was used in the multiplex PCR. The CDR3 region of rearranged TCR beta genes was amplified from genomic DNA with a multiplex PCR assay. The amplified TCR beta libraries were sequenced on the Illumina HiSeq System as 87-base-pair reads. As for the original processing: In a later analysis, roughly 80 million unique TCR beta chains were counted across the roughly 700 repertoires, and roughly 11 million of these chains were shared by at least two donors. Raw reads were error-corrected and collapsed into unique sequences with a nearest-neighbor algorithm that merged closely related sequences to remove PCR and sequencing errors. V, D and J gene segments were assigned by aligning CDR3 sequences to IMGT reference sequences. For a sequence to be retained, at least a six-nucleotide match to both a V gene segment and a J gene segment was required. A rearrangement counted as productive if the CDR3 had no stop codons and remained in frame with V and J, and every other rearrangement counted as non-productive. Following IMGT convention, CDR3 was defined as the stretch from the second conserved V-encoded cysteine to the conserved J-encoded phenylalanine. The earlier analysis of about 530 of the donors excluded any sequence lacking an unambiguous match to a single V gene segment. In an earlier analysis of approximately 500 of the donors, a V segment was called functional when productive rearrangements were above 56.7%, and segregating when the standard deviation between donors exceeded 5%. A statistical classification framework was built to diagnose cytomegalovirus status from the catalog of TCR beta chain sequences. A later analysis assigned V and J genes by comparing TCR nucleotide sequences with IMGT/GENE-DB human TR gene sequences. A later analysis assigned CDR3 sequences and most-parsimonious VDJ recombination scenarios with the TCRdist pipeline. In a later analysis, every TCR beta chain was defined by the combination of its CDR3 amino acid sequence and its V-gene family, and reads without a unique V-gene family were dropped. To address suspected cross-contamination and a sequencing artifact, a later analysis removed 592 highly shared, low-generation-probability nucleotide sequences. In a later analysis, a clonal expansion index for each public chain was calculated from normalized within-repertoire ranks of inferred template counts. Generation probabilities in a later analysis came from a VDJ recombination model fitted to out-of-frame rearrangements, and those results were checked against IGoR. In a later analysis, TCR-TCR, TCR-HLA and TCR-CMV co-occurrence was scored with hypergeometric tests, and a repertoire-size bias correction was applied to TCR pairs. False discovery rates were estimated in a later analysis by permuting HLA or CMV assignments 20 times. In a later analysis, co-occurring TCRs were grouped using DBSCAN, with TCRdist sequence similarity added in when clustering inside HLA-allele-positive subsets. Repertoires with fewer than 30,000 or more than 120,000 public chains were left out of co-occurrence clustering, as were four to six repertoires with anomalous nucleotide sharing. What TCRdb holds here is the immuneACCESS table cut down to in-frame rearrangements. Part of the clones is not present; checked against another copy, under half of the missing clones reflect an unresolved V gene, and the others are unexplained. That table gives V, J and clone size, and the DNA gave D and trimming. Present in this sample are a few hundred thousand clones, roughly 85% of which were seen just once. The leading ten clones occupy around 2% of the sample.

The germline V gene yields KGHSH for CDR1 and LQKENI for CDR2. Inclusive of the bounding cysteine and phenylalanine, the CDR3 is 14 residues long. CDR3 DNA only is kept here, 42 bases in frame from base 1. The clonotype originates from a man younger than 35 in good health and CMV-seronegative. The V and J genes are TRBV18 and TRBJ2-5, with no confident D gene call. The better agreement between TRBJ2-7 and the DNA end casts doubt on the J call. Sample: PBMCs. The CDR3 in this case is CASSPPSASYEQYF. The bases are TGTGCCAGCTCACCACCATCCGCTTCCTACGAGCAGTACTTC.